Included here is one TCR beta chain sequence, with context. Antigen specificity is unknown. Naive-designated CD8 cells lacked CD45RO, were positively enriched for CCR7, and omitted terminally differentiated effector memory CD45RA+ cells. This CDR3 contains 16 residues. The V and J ends lost 6 bases and 0 bases respectively, with 15 bases between them. Germline CDR1 reads LNHDA; CDR2 reads SQIVND (reference sequence). The sample is drawn from a study of shared clonotypes between healthy human individuals. General study results and limits: Expectations were that clonotype sharing among donors would be affected by sequencing depth.

Execution of the assay was at deep level. Replicate PCRs for sorted subsets used around 200 ng DNA; this equaled around 29,000 T cell genomes. TCRdb's copy holds only in-frame clones and misses some; the assay was immunoSEQ multiplex PCR. The table shows around 600,000 clones, with about 95% occurring only once. The chain has TRBV19 and TRBJ1-5; D gene uncertain. Sequencing used naive CD8+ T cells sorted from blood. The source is a woman in her thirties in good health. CDR3 sequence reads: CASSLTGIYSNQPQHF. In DNA form, the CDR3 reads TGTGCCAGTAGCCTTACCGGGATCTATAGCAATCAGCCCCAGCATTTT. The full variable domain, with the rest looked up from reference TRBV19 and TRBJ1-5, is DGGITQSPKYLFRKEGQNVTLSCEQNLNHDAMYWYRQDPGQGLRLIYYSQIVNDFQKGDIAEGYSVSREKKESFPLTVTSAQKNPTAFYLCASSLTGIYSNQPQHFGDGTRLSIL.